A single sample gave rise to the 26 T cell receptor beta chains below, sequenced in a study of shared clonotypes between healthy human individuals (dated by TCRdb to 2019 to 2021). Libraries came from the immunoSEQ multiplex PCR assay. Not all clones reach the TCRdb copy of this immuneACCESS table, which keeps in-frame sequences only. Checked studies attribute under half of the gap to unresolved V genes and leave the rest unexplained. In all, the sample holds under 1,100,000 clones, and around 78% of those were seen once. The ten largest clones take up more than 0.55% of the sample. Source material: memory CD4+ T cells from PBMCs. The sample's cell subset or site label, in plain terms: CD45RA-negative fraction. These receptors all stem from a man between 18 and 29 years old in good health. Some clones in this sample may be carry-over from other donors' samples.

The genes are TRBV5-4 and TRBJ2-5, with D possibly TRBD2 on 6 matching bases. This CDR3 is 16 amino acids long. CDR1 and CDR2 (germline): SGHNT, YYREEE (reference sequence). V lost 4 bases to trimming and J lost 5 bases, with 21 bases between them. CDR3 loop: CASSPMGGRRDETQYF. The CDR3 DNA sequence: TGTGCCAGCAGCCCGATGGGTGGCAGGAGGGACGAGACCCAGTACTTC.

The rearrangement uses TRBV28 and TRBJ1-2; tentative D call: TRBD1 (5 bases). Germline values: CDR1 MDHEN, CDR2 SYDVKM. The V and J ends lost 8 bases and 4 bases respectively, with 11 bases between them. The CDR3 totals 12 residues. The CDR3 is CASETGSYGYTF. The CDR3 DNA follows: TGTGCCAGCGAAACAGGTTCCTATGGCTACACCTTC.

The rearrangement joins TRBV5-4 to TRBJ2-7; 10 bases match TRBD1. V shed 4 bases, J shed 1 base, and the junction held 5 bases outside the gene matches. This CDR3 has 15 amino acids. Per the germline V gene, CDR1 is SGHNT and CDR2 is YYREEE (reference sequence). DNA for the CDR3: TGTGCCAGCAGCGGACCGGGACAGGGGTCCTACGAGCAGTACTTC. It codes for CASSGPGQGSYEQYF.

To note about this clone: Additional DNA sequences in this sample encode the identical CDR3. This chain links TRBV2 with TRBJ2-7, with D tentatively TRBD1 (5 bases). V was shortened by 4 bases and J by 4 bases, with 8 bases between the two germline ends. The CDR3 loop spans 12 amino acids. Germline V gene sequence: CDR1 SNHLY, CDR2 FYNNEI. The CDR3 bases are TGTGCCAGCAGTGGGTCAGGGTACGAGCAGTACTTC. Translation: CASSGSGYEQYF.

This chain uses TRBV28 with TRBJ2-2; D remains unclear. This CDR3 is built from 14 residues. The V and J ends lost 6 bases and 0 bases respectively, with 8 bases between them. Germline CDR1 is MDHEN and CDR2 is SYDVKM. As DNA, the CDR3 is TGTGCCAGCAGCCGACCAACGAACACCGGGGAGCTGTTTTTT. As protein: CASSRPTNTGELFF.

As to this clone: The sample holds other DNA sequences that translate to the same CDR3. This chain links TRBV27 with TRBJ2-7; 10 bases match TRBD2. The V segment lost 6 bases and the J segment 4 bases; nucleotides outside the gene matches: 6. The germline V gene has CDR1 MNHEY and CDR2 SMNVEV (reference sequence). The length of the CDR3 is 14 residues. CDR3 sequence: CASRRLAGAYEQYF. CDR3 nucleotide sequence: TGTGCCAGCAGAAGACTAGCGGGTGCTTACGAGCAGTACTTC.

The genes are TRBV28 and TRBJ1-2; TRBD1 matches 7 bases. The CDR3 is made up of 15 amino acids. Germline-derived CDR1 and CDR2 are MDHEN and SYDVKM. Losses at the gene ends were 8 bases for V and 4 bases for J; bases not matched to a gene: 13. CDR3 residues: CASQTPQDRSYGYTF. The CDR3 DNA follows: TGTGCCAGCCAAACTCCTCAGGACAGGAGCTATGGCTACACCTTC.

The J gene is TRBJ2-1, the V gene TRBV18; D ambiguous. The V end lost 3 bases, the J end lost 9 bases, and 18 bases lay between the germline ends. The CDR3 sequence is 15 residues long. Germline V gives CDR1 KGHSH, CDR2 LQKENI. CDR3 DNA: TGTGCCAGCTCACCCGTACCCCGAGGTTTGAGTGAGCAGTTCTTC. The encoded protein is CASSPVPRGLSEQFF.

This rearrangement joins TRBV15 to TRBJ1-2; D not resolved. CDR1 is LNHNV and CDR2 is YYDKDF in the germline V gene (reference sequence). This CDR3 contains 13 residues. Trimming removed 4 bases at V and 5 bases at J, with 11 bases between. The CDR3 DNA is TGTGCCACCAGCAAGGCACGAAATTATGGCTACACCTTC. It encodes CATSKARNYGYTF.

A word on this clone: The sample carries other DNA sequences with the same CDR3. J is TRBJ1-5 and V is TRBV18; D is undetermined. The V gene's germline CDR1 is KGHSH and CDR2 LQKENI. Between the trimmed V and J ends, which lost 3 bases and 3 bases, there was a span of 9 bases. This CDR3 has 14 residues. For the CDR3, the DNA is TGTGCCAGCTCACCTACTGGCCTCAATCAGCCCCAGCATTTT. This sequence encodes CASSPTGLNQPQHF.

This rearrangement joins TRBV29-1 to TRBJ2-1, with TRBD1 identical over 9 bases. The junction had 14 bases not matched to a gene; V was cut back by 8 bases and J by 6 bases. The length of the CDR3 is 15 residues. The V gene's germline CDR1 is SQVTM and CDR2 ANQGSEA. The CDR3 reads CSLIRARTGANEQFF. CDR3 DNA sequence: TGCAGCCTAATCCGAGCCCGGACAGGGGCCAATGAGCAGTTCTTC.

The sample holds one count of this clone. The CDR3 spells CASSPQRGEEGYTF. In nucleotides, the CDR3 is TGTGCCAGCAGCCCCCAGAGGGGGGAGGAAGGCTACACCTTC. This chain links TRBV28 with TRBJ1-2; D is perhaps TRBD1 (6 bases). CDR3 length: 14 amino acids. V lost 6 bases and J 8 bases, leaving 19 bases between the germline ends. The germline gives CDR1 MDHEN, CDR2 SYDVKM.

This clone was detected many times. This sample includes further DNA sequences coding for the same CDR3. This sequence joins TRBV15 and TRBJ1-5; D unresolved. Germline loops: CDR1 LNHNV, CDR2 YYDKDF (reference sequence). Trimming took 3 bases from V and 3 from J, leaving 6 bases between them. This CDR3 region has 13 residues. The CDR3 DNA follows: TGTGCCACCAGCAGGGATTTCAATCAGCCCCAGCATTTT. Amino acid sequence: CATSRDFNQPQHF.

This clone was recorded a few times. The genes are TRBV5-1 and TRBJ1-2, with D maybe TRBD1 (5 bases). Between the trimmed V and J ends, which lost 4 bases and 4 bases, there was a span of 11 bases. The length of the CDR3 is 13 residues. Per the germline V gene, CDR1 is SGHRS and CDR2 is YFSETQ. As DNA, the CDR3 is TGCGCCAGCAGCATCGACAGCACCTATGGCTACACCTTC. It translates to CASSIDSTYGYTF.

The chain joins TRBV7-9 to TRBJ2-1, with TRBD1 identical over 9 bases. This CDR3 is 13 amino acids long. The trim removed 5 bases at V and 13 bases at J, leaving 9 bases unmatched. Germline CDR1 SEHNR, CDR2 FQNEAQ (reference sequence). This CDR3 reads CASSLDRGRNQFF. The DNA of the CDR3 is TGTGCCAGCAGCCTCGACAGGGGGAGAAACCAGTTCTTC. Full variable domain (missing parts from reference TRBV7-9 and TRBJ2-1): DTGVSQNPRHKITKRGQNVTFRCDPISEHNRLYWYRQTLGQGPEFLTYFQNEAQLEKSRLLSDRFSAERPKGSFSTLEIQRTEQGDSAMYLCASSLDRGRNQFFGPGTRLTVL.

V gene TRBV7-9 combines with J gene TRBJ1-2; perhaps TRBD1 as D (5 bases). V was trimmed by 2 bases and J by 2 bases, leaving 9 bases between them. This CDR3 spans 14 amino acids. CDR1 SEHNR and CDR2 FQNEAQ come from the germline V gene (reference sequence). CDR3 sequence reads: CASSLIGENYGYTF. The CDR3 region has the DNA TGTGCCAGCAGCTTAATAGGGGAAAACTATGGCTACACCTTC.

A few counts support this clone. V usage is TRBV19 and J usage is TRBJ1-5; D not certain. Per germline, CDR1 LNHDA and CDR2 SQIVND (reference sequence). The CDR3 has 15 amino acids. The V end was cut by 0 bases, the J end by 7 bases, with 13 bases between. The CDR3 loop is CASSIETVRSQPQHF. In DNA, the CDR3 is TGTGCCAGTAGTATAGAAACGGTCCGGTCGCAGCCCCAGCATTTT.

The chain has TRBV19 and TRBJ1-2, with unresolved D. Germline loops: CDR1 LNHDA, CDR2 SQIVND (reference sequence). The CDR3 is made up of 14 amino acids. The V end was cut by 3 bases, the J end by 6 bases, with 14 bases between. CDR3 sequence (DNA): TGTGCCAGTAGTATTCGGTCGGCCAATGATGGCTACACCTTC. It is translated as CASSIRSANDGYTF.

V usage is TRBV30 and J usage is TRBJ1-4, with TRBD1 matching over 10 bases. V gave up 7 bases and J gave up 5 bases; unmatched junction bases: 7. From germline, CDR1 is GTSNPN and CDR2 SVGIG (reference sequence). CDR3 length equals 14 residues. The CDR3 coding sequence is TGTGCCTCCGGGGGACAGGGGTCGAATGAAAAACTGTTTTTT. Translation: CASGGQGSNEKLFF.

On this clone: A far larger clone is one base from this, pointing to a likely read error. The sample has other DNA sequences that encode this CDR3 too. The rearrangement joins TRBV5-1 to TRBJ1-1, with a tentative D call TRBD1 (5 bases). V lost 4 bases and J lost 14, with 21 bases in between. In germline, CDR1 is SGHRS, CDR2 YFSETQ. The CDR3 is 13 residues long. CDR3 in amino acids: CASSQARDRGAFF. CDR3 nucleotide sequence: TGCGCCAGCAGCCAGGCGAGGGATAGGGGAGCCTTCTTT. The whole variable domain, filled in from reference TRBV5-1 and TRBJ1-1, reads KAGVTQTPRYLIKTRGQQVTLSCSPISGHRSVSWYQQTPGQGLQFLFEYFSETQRNKGNFPGRFSGRQFSNSRSEMNVSTLELGDSALYLCASSQARDRGAFFGQGTRLTVV.

This clone turned up a few times. The chain joins TRBV15 to TRBJ1-3; D call uncertain. The CDR3 extends over 15 amino acids. CDR1 is LNHNV and CDR2 is YYDKDF in the germline V gene (reference sequence). Trimming shortened V by 1 base and J by 0 bases, and 7 bases separated the two germline ends. The CDR3 DNA follows: TGTGCCACCAGCAGAGCGGGCAGCTCTGGAAACACCATATATTTT. Its translation: CATSRAGSSGNTIYF.

The rearrangement uses TRBV27 and TRBJ1-2; D perhaps matches TRBD1 (6 bases). V was pared by 2 bases and J by 4 bases, with 8 bases between. Germline V lookup: CDR1 MNHEY, CDR2 SMNVEV (reference sequence). The CDR3 runs 13 residues. The CDR3 bases are TGTGCCAGCAGTTTAGCAGGGGTCTATGGCTACACCTTC. It translates to CASSLAGVYGYTF.

The chain links TRBV7-9 to TRBJ2-7; no reliable D call. V was clipped by 3 bases and J by 3 bases, with 12 bases between them. The CDR3 extends over 14 amino acids. The germline V gene encodes CDR1 SEHNR and CDR2 FQNEAQ (reference sequence). The chain's CDR3 is CASSLTQGDYEQYF. In DNA form, the CDR3 reads TGTGCCAGCAGCTTGACACAAGGCGACTACGAGCAGTACTTC. The variable domain in full, with the rest retrieved from reference TRBV7-9 and TRBJ2-7, is DTGVSQNPRHKITKRGQNVTFRCDPISEHNRLYWYRQTLGQGPEFLTYFQNEAQLEKSRLLSDRFSAERPKGSFSTLEIQRTEQGDSAMYLCASSLTQGDYEQYFGPGTRLTVT.

As to this clone: The junction and the germline gene differ at one end; a read error may be behind it. The chain carries TRBV4-2 and TRBJ1-2, with TRBD1 identical over 7 bases. Germline V CDR1 and CDR2: LGHNA, YNFKEQ. The CDR3 contains 13 residues. The CDR3 region is CASTQRQGRGYTF. CDR3 nucleotides: TGTGCCAGCACCCAAAGACAGGGCCGGGGCTACACCTTC.

This clone was detected only a few times. The chain combines TRBV9 with TRBJ2-1; no clear D. Germline CDR1 reads SGDLS; CDR2 reads YYNGEE. The CDR3 spans 13 residues. Trimming shortened V by 1 base and J by 5 bases, and 7 bases separated the two germline ends. In DNA, the CDR3 is TGTGCCAGCAGCGTACACCAGGACAATGAGCAGTTCTTC. Translation gives CASSVHQDNEQFF.

V usage is TRBV28 and J usage is TRBJ1-3; no clear D gene. Deletions cut 0 bases from V and 1 base from J, with 7 bases between. Germline CDR1 is MDHEN and CDR2 is SYDVKM. The CDR3 is made up of 15 amino acids. The CDR3 reads CASSLWTASGNTIYF. CDR3 nucleotide sequence: TGTGCCAGCAGTTTATGGACGGCATCTGGAAACACCATATATTTT.